Sequencing of this T cell receptor beta chain was carried out in a study of CD8+ T cells in alopecia areata. In the case of this clone: What it binds is not known.

This CDR3 spans 17 amino acids. With 4 bases clipped from V and 8 bases from J, the junction kept 17 bases outside the gene matches. Per the germline V gene, CDR1 is LGHNA and CDR2 is YNFKEQ. Findings and limits, study-wide: Among patients, TCR sharing was less clear than in mice, a difference possibly due in part to HLA diversity in the patient population. Resident alphabeta T cells of normal skin are also sequenced in scalp samples.

cDNA prepared by RNA extraction and subsequent reverse transcription served as the template for sequencing. TCRdb's table, derived via immunoSEQ multiplex PCR, lists solely in-frame clones and lacks some. The sample holds roughly 250,000 clones, 65% to 70% seen once. As part of sample collection, lesional scalp punch biopsies and peripheral blood were taken from alopecia areata patients. The chain employs TRBV4-2 and TRBJ2-4; 7 bases are a match to TRBD2. The sequencing here drew on CD4+ T cells sorted from blood, taken at week 0. The receptor's source is a human donor with alopecia areata. CDR3 DNA: TGTGCCAGCAGCCGGGGAGGGTCCGGAAAAAGCGCGGACATTCAGTACTTC. Its translation is CASSRGGSGKSADIQYF.